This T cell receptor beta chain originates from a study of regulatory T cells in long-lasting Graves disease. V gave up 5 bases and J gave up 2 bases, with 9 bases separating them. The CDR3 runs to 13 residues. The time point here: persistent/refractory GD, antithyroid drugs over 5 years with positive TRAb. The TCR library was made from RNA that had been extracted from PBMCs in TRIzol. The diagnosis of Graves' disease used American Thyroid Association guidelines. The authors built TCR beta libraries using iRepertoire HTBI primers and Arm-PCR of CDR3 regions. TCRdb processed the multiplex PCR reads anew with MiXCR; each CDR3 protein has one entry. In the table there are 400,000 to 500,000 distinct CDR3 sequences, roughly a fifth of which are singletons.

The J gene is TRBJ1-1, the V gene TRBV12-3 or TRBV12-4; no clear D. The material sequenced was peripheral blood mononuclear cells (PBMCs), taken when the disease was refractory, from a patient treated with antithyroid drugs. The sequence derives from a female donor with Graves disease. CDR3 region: CASSVRINTEAFF. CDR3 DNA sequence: TGTGCCAGCAGTGTTAGGATAAACACTGAAGCTTTCTTT.